There are a few counts of the clone carrying this T cell receptor (beta chain). Its antigen remains unknown. Primers included in the PCR were 60 Vbeta and 13 Jbeta primers. Generated by immunoSEQ multiplex PCR, the TCRdb table keeps only in-frame clones and is missing some. This table has roughly 190,000 clones, over 9.5% appearing once. This record belongs to a study of cytomegalovirus exposure and HLA in healthy donors. Study findings and constraints: Later analysis demonstrated an association between a missense DCLRE1C variant and TCR beta V- and J-gene trimming.

The CDR3 is made up of 13 amino acids. V was shortened by 1 base and J by 0 bases, with 4 bases between the two germline ends. Germline CDR1 is SGHRS and CDR2 is YFSETQ. This chain connects TRBV5-1 to TRBJ1-1; D remains ambiguous. The source is a man aged 45 to 65 in good health and CMV-seropositive. Specimen: PBMCs. The CDR3 nucleotides are TGCGCCAGCAGCTTGATCATGAACACTGAAGCTTTCTTT. Translation gives CASSLIMNTEAFF. The full variable domain, in which reference TRBV5-1 and TRBJ1-1 provide the parts outside the CDR3, is KAGVTQTPRYLIKTRGQQVTLSCSPISGHRSVSWYQQTPGQGLQFLFEYFSETQRNKGNFPGRFSGRQFSNSRSEMNVSTLELGDSALYLCASSLIMNTEAFFGQGTRLTVV.